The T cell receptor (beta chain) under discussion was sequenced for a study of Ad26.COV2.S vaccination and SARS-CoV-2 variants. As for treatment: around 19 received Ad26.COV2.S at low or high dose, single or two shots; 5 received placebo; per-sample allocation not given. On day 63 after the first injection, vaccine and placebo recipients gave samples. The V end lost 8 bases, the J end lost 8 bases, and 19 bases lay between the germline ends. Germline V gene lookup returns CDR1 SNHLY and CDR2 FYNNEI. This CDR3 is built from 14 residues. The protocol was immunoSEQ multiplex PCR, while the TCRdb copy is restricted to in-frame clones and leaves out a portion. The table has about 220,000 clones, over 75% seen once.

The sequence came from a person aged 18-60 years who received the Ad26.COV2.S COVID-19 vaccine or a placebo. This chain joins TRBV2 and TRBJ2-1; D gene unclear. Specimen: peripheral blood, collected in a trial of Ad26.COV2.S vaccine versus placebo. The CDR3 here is CASGMVPRIDEQFF. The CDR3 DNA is TGTGCCAGCGGAATGGTCCCGAGGATTGATGAGCAGTTCTTC. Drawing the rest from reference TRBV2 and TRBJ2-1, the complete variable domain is EPEVTQTPSHQVTQMGQEVILRCVPISNHLYFYWYRQILGQKVEFLVSFYNNEISEKSEIFDDQFSVERPDGSNFTLKIRSTKLEDSAMYFCASGMVPRIDEQFFGPGTRLTVL.